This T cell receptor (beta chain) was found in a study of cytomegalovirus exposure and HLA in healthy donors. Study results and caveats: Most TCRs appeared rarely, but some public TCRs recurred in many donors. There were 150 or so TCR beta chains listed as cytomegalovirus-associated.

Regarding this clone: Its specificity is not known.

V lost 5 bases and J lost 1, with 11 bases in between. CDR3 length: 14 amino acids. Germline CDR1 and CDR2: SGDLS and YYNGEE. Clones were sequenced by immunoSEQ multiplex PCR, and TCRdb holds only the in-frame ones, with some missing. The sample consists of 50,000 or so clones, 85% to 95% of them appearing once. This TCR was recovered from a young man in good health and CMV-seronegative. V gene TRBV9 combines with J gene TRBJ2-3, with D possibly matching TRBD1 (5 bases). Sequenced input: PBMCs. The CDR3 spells CASREGAGTDTQYF. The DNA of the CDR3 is TGTGCCAGCAGGGAAGGGGCAGGCACAGATACGCAGTATTTT.